One sample yielded the 10 T cell receptor beta chains listed below, sequenced in a study of shared clonotypes between healthy human individuals. Profiled with immunoSEQ multiplex PCR; TCRdb holds only in-frame clones, not every one. The data contain a few million clones, roughly 90% of them seen just once; the ten biggest clones take up 0.37%. The sequenced material came from naive CD4+ T cells from PBMCs. Subset reported: CD45RA+ positively selected. These receptors were taken from a young man in good health. Some clones in this sample may be carry-over from other donors' samples.

The CDR3 is CASSFRGGTEAFF. Written as DNA, the CDR3 is TGTGCCAGCAGCTTCAGGGGGGGAACTGAAGCTTTCTTT. The V and J genes are TRBV7-9 and TRBJ1-1; 7 positions match TRBD1. The germline CDR1 and CDR2 sequences are SEHNR and FQNEAQ (reference sequence). The CDR3 loop spans 13 amino acids. V shed 3 bases, J shed 5 bases, and the junction held 3 bases outside the gene matches.

The gene calls are TRBV6-5 and TRBJ1-1; 7 nucleotides line up with TRBD1. The CDR3 is 15 residues long. From germline, CDR1 is MNHEY and CDR2 SVGAGI. J lost 1 base, V lost 2 bases, and 4 bases had no gene match. The CDR3, as DNA: TGTGCCAGCAGTTACGGAGGGGGCCCGAACACTGAAGCTTTCTTT. It yields the protein CASSYGGGPNTEAFF.

This chain uses TRBV18 with TRBJ2-5; D is perhaps TRBD2 (6 bases). Germline V gene data show CDR1 as KGHSH and CDR2 as LQKENI. The CDR3 sequence is 14 residues long. The V end was cut by 3 bases, the J end by 5 bases, with 13 bases between. The CDR3 DNA is TGTGCCAGCTCACCTGGGACTCTCGAGGAGACCCAGTACTTC. This translates into CASSPGTLEETQYF.

This chain connects TRBV7-9 to TRBJ1-5; possibly TRBD1 for D (5 bases). The CDR3 has 16 residues. V was pared by 5 bases and J by 5 bases, with 19 bases between. CDR1 is SEHNR and CDR2 is FQNEAQ in the germline V gene (reference sequence). CDR3 nucleotide sequence: TGTGCCAGCAGCGACCCCGGGGGGGGAGGTGATCAGCCCCAGCATTTT. This sequence encodes CASSDPGGGGDQPQHF.

The J gene is TRBJ1-2, the V gene TRBV5-6; no clear D. The CDR3 length is 12 residues. Germline loops: CDR1 SGHDT, CDR2 YYEEEE. V dropped 1 base and J dropped 4 bases, with 5 bases sitting between them. CDR3 nucleotides: TGTGCCAGCAGCTTGCCAAGCTATGGCTACACCTTC. Encoded protein: CASSLPSYGYTF.

The chain combines TRBV19 with TRBJ1-3; D gene uncertain. Germline assignment: CDR1 LNHDA and CDR2 SQIVND (reference sequence). This CDR3 comprises 12 residues. V shed 4 bases and J shed 9 bases, with 10 bases lying between them. The CDR3 nucleotides read TGTGCCAGTAGTACAAATGGAGGCACCATATATTTT. Translating it yields CASSTNGGTIYF.

The chain combines TRBV25-1 with TRBJ2-2; D gene unclear. With 7 bases removed from V and 5 bases from J, the gap between germline ends came to 11 bases. The V gene's germline CDR1 is MGHDK and CDR2 SYGVNS. The CDR3 totals 13 residues. The CDR3 protein is CASTQDGTGELFF. In DNA, the CDR3 is TGTGCCAGCACCCAAGACGGTACCGGGGAGCTGTTTTTT.

The genes are TRBV28 and TRBJ1-5; no clear D. CDR1 is MDHEN and CDR2 is SYDVKM in the germline V gene. Trimming removed 0 bases from V and 6 bases from J, with 6 bases in between. The CDR3 loop spans 13 amino acids. The CDR3 DNA sequence: TGTGCCAGCAGTTTATGGGGTGGTCAGCCCCAGCATTTT. Translation gives CASSLWGGQPQHF.

The chain has TRBV2 and TRBJ2-5; D gene ambiguous. The CDR3 extends over 13 amino acids. The V gene lost 8 bases and the J gene lost 2 bases, with 12 bases spanning the gap. The germline V gene has CDR1 SNHLY and CDR2 FYNNEI. The CDR3 loop reads CASRWQVQETQYF. In nucleotides, the CDR3 is TGTGCCAGCCGTTGGCAGGTACAAGAGACCCAGTACTTC.

The chain joins TRBV11-2 to TRBJ2-5; D might be TRBD2 (5 bases). The CDR3 contains 15 residues. Per germline, CDR1 SGHAT and CDR2 FQNNGV. V was trimmed by 0 bases and J by 4 bases, leaving 12 bases between them. CDR3 DNA sequence: TGTGCCAGCAGCTTAGATGCAAGCGCGGGAGAGACCCAGTACTTC. This gives the protein CASSLDASAGETQYF.